This T cell receptor beta chain was documented in a study of blood T cell repertoires in COVID-19. Clones were read by immunoSEQ multiplex PCR, and TCRdb kept only the in-frame ones, dropping some. The sample consists of a few hundred thousand clones, about nine tenths of them appearing once. The V gene's germline CDR1 is SQVTM and CDR2 ANQGSEA. This CDR3 is 14 amino acids long. The V gene end was trimmed by 4 bases and the J gene end by 7 bases; junction bases not matched to a gene: 9. The sequence was collected from a man aged 18 to 30 who had recovered from COVID-19. The chain uses TRBV29-1 and TRBJ1-4, with 7 bases aligning to TRBD1. The sequencing input was PBMCs or T cells enriched from blood (not recorded which). The CDR3 spells CSVGLGQDIEKLFF. The CDR3 coding sequence is TGCAGCGTTGGTCTAGGACAGGACATTGAAAAACTGTTTTTT. Full variable domain (missing parts from reference TRBV29-1 and TRBJ1-4): SAVISQKPSRDICQRGTSLTIQCQVDSQVTMMFWYRQQPGQSLTLIATANQGSEATYESGFVIDKFPISRPNLTFSTLTVSNMSPEDSSIYLCSVGLGQDIEKLFFGSGTQLSVL.